This record looks at one T cell receptor (beta chain) sequence and its context. The antigen is not known. One end of the junction fails to match germline, which may point to a read error. Peripheral blood, approximately 10 milliliters per donor, was collected. Together with a sample-barcoded 5' primer, a J-beta primer mix was included in a second PCR lasting roughly 6 to 12 cycles. Each CDR3 protein gets one entry after TCRdb re-called the 5' RACE reads with MiXCR. The sample lists 1.8 million or so distinct CDR3 sequences, about 39% occurring once. Per the germline V gene, CDR1 is DFQATT and CDR2 is SNEGSKA (reference sequence). CDR3 length: 12 residues. This record comes from a study of blood T cells in healthy people across ages. Study-wide points: Expanded clonotype changes were possibly confounded by unknown donor CMV status. Estimates based on one million T cells were treated as lower bounds. Per million T cells, the diversity of TCR beta decreased roughly linearly as age advanced.

This chain joins TRBV20-1 and TRBJ1-1; D unclear. The sequenced sample was blood. The clonotype comes from a human donor in good health. The CDR3 sequence is CRAGRRNTEAFF. The CDR3 coding sequence is TGCAGGGCTGGCCGCCGGAACACCGAAGCTTTCTTT.